This T cell receptor beta chain was captured in a study of beta chain features in type 1 diabetes. CDR1 SNHLY and CDR2 FYNNEI come from the germline V gene. Trimming left V 2 bases short and J 5 bases short, with 10 bases between. The CDR3 contains 14 residues. Heparinised blood was drawn once per donor, averaging approximately 0.12 L. CD4+ cells of the naive, central memory, regulatory and stem cell-like memory types were sorted via CD45RO/CCR7/CD25/CD127/CD95/CD27. Study-level points and caveats: VDJ junctions from patients with type 1 diabetes contained fewer insertions and more deletions.

The isolated RNA, all of it, was reverse transcribed, so expressed TCRB transcripts were what got sequenced. TCRdb's table, derived via immunoSEQ multiplex PCR, lists solely in-frame clones and lacks some. The repertoire holds around 150,000 clones, with 6.9% as singletons. As for this clone: What it recognizes is unknown.

The V and J genes are TRBV2 and TRBJ2-1; a possible D gene is TRBD1 (5 bases). The source of this sequence is a woman aged 25 to 39 in good health. The sequencing sample was made of central memory CD4+ T cells from blood. The CDR3 loop is CASSEQGRDNEQFF. CDR3 nucleotides: TGTGCCAGCAGTGAACAGGGAAGGGACAATGAGCAGTTCTTC.